The 15 T cell receptor beta chains listed next were all sequenced from one sample in a study of Graves' ophthalmopathy and Graves' hyperthyroidism. Investigators amplified TCR beta CDR3 regions from RNA transcripts. The workflow started with a first-round RT-PCR run with HTBI primers and then moved on to a second-round multiplex PCR. A single record per CDR3 protein comes from TCRdb applying MiXCR to the multiplex PCR reads. The table has about 620,000 distinct CDR3 sequences, around a fifth seen once. Sequencing used peripheral blood. Receptor source: a woman between 18 and 29 years old with stable Graves' hyperthyroidism. Some clones in this sample may be carry-over from other donors' samples.

Many counts were recorded for this clonotype. This chain connects TRBV11-2 to TRBJ2-7; D is ambiguous. The CDR3 is made up of 14 amino acids. Per germline, CDR1 SGHAT and CDR2 FQNNGV. Between the trimmed V and J ends, which lost 4 bases and 4 bases, there was a span of 14 bases. In DNA, the CDR3 is TGTGCCAGCAGCTCAGACGGAATCGGATACGAGCAGTACTTC. It specifies CASSSDGIGYEQYF.

This clonotype showed up many times. The chain joins TRBV2 to TRBJ2-7; tentatively, D is TRBD2 (6 bases). Trimming stripped 6 bases from V and 3 bases from J, with 12 bases between. The CDR3 consists of 13 residues. The germline CDR1 and CDR2 sequences are SNHLY and FYNNEI. The CDR3 nucleotides read TGTGCCAGCAGGGCCCCGGGGGACTACGAGCAGTACTTC. It is translated as CASRAPGDYEQYF. Based on the CDR3 plus reference TRBV2 and TRBJ2-7, the full variable domain is EPEVTQTPSHQVTQMGQEVILRCVPISNHLYFYWYRQILGQKVEFLVSFYNNEISEKSEIFDDQFSVERPDGSNFTLKIRSTKLEDSAMYFCASRAPGDYEQYFGPGTRLTVT.

The rearrangement joins TRBV4-3 to TRBJ2-7; TRBD1 agrees at 7 bases. The trim removed 3 bases at V and 5 bases at J, leaving 10 bases unmatched. The CDR3 spans 15 residues. The germline V gene has CDR1 LGHNA and CDR2 YSLEER. The CDR3 region has the DNA TGCGCCAGCAGCCAGGCGACAGGGTGGTACGACGAGCAGTACTTC. This gives the protein CASSQATGWYDEQYF.

The chain uses TRBV6-5 and TRBJ1-2; 8 bases are shared with TRBD1. V shed 0 bases, J shed 5 bases, and the junction held 2 bases outside the gene matches. The CDR3 contains 14 residues. Per germline, CDR1 MNHEY and CDR2 SVGAGI. The CDR3 DNA reads TGTGCCAGCAGTTACTCGACAGGGGTTTATGGCTACACCTTC. It encodes CASSYSTGVYGYTF.

The chain links TRBV12-5 to TRBJ2-5; D is unresolved. The V gene's germline CDR1 is LGHNT and CDR2 FRNRAP. V was shortened by 7 bases and J by 7 bases, with 13 bases between the two germline ends. The CDR3 extends over 12 amino acids. CDR3: CASALPGLTQYF. DNA for the CDR3: TGTGCTAGTGCCTTACCCGGGTTGACCCAGTACTTC.

At least ten counts were recorded for this clonotype. The rearrangement links TRBV5-1 to TRBJ2-7; D is unresolved. Germline CDR1 is SGHRS and CDR2 is YFSETQ. V lost 0 bases, J lost 5 bases, and 15 bases lay in between. The CDR3 is 15 amino acids. CDR3 sequence reads: CASSLGSGSVDEQYF. In nucleotides, the CDR3 is TGCGCCAGCAGCTTGGGTTCTGGATCGGTCGACGAGCAGTACTTC.

This clonotype was seen more than once but under ten times. The V call is TRBV20-1, the J call TRBJ1-6, with D perhaps TRBD1 (5 bases). Trimming shortened V by 1 base and J by 9 bases, and 13 bases separated the two germline ends. Germline lookup yields CDR1 DFQATT and CDR2 SNEGSKA (reference sequence). The CDR3 is 14 amino acids. This CDR3 is CSARAGKEGSPLHF. For the CDR3, the DNA is TGCAGTGCTAGAGCAGGGAAGGAAGGTTCACCCCTCCACTTT.

At least ten counts were recorded for this clonotype. The V gene is TRBV6-1, the J gene TRBJ1-1; D might be TRBD1 (6 bases). V lost 6 bases and J lost 4, with 15 bases in between. This CDR3 has 14 amino acids. Per the germline V gene, CDR1 is MNHNS and CDR2 is SASEGT. This chain's CDR3 is CASRRDTSGTEAFF. CDR3 coding DNA: TGTGCCAGCAGGAGGGACACCAGCGGCACTGAAGCTTTCTTT.

The chain employs TRBV19 and TRBJ1-5; tentative D call: TRBD1 (5 bases). In germline, CDR1 is LNHDA, CDR2 SQIVND (reference sequence). V lost 7 bases to trimming and J lost 4 bases, with 14 bases between them. The CDR3 totals 14 residues. DNA of the CDR3: TGTGCCAGTACCCAAGGGGATGGGAATCAGCCCCAGCATTTT. Its protein product is CASTQGDGNQPQHF.

On this clonotype: Since a much larger clone is just one base distant, this may be a read error. The chain employs TRBV9 and TRBJ2-5, with D unresolved. Germline V CDR1 and CDR2: SGDLS, YYNGEE. The CDR3 length is 12 residues. The CDR3 coding sequence is TGTGCCAGCAGCGTAAATGAGGAGACCCGGTACTTC. It encodes CASSVNEETRYF.

The rearrangement uses TRBV30 and TRBJ1-1; D might be TRBD1 (5 bases). This CDR3 is built from 14 residues. Trimming took off 1 base at V and 0 bases at J, with 9 bases between the two ends. CDR1 and CDR2 from the germline V gene are GTSNPN and SVGIG (reference sequence). CDR3 DNA: TGTGCCTGGAGTGCCAGGGCAATGAACACTGAAGCTTTCTTT. This translates into CAWSARAMNTEAFF.

The rearrangement joins TRBV12-3 or TRBV12-4 to TRBJ1-2; D gene uncertain. The CDR3 length is 14 residues. The V gene lost 2 bases and the J gene lost 6 bases, with 13 bases spanning the gap. The CDR3 nucleotides read TGTGCCAGCAGTTTAAGTAGAGGGAAGGATGGCTACACCTTC. Its protein is CASSLSRGKDGYTF.

The J gene is TRBJ1-1, the V gene TRBV5-1; D is unclear. V lost 4 bases to trimming and J lost 3 bases, with 16 bases between them. The germline V gene encodes CDR1 SGHRS and CDR2 YFSETQ. The CDR3 sequence is 15 residues long. The CDR3, as DNA: TGCGCCAGCAGCCGATACGCAGATGGTGACACTGAAGCTTTCTTT. Encoded protein: CASSRYADGDTEAFF. The full variable domain, in which reference TRBV5-1 and TRBJ1-1 provide the parts outside the CDR3, is KAGVTQTPRYLIKTRGQQVTLSCSPISGHRSVSWYQQTPGQGLQFLFEYFSETQRNKGNFPGRFSGRQFSNSRSEMNVSTLELGDSALYLCASSRYADGDTEAFFGQGTRLTVV.

The V gene is TRBV27, the J gene TRBJ2-7; 11 nucleotides match TRBD2. This CDR3 has 15 residues. V lost 4 bases and J lost 5; bases outside the gene matches: 7. Germline CDR1 and CDR2: MNHEY and SMNVEV (reference sequence). CDR3 amino acids: CASSSPLAGGNEQYF. The CDR3 DNA follows: TGTGCCAGCAGTTCCCCCCTAGCGGGAGGTAACGAGCAGTACTTC.

The CDR3 spells CSASQSTGKKTQYF. Written as DNA, the CDR3 is TGCAGTGCTTCCCAATCAACGGGAAAGAAGACCCAGTACTTC. The chain joins TRBV20-1 to TRBJ2-5; D perhaps matches TRBD2 (5 bases). Trimming left V 5 bases short and J 6 bases short, with 19 bases between. This CDR3 has 14 residues. Germline values: CDR1 DFQATT, CDR2 SNEGSKA (reference sequence).